Below, 26 T cell receptor beta chains from the same sample are listed, as sequenced in a study of identical twins. TCRdb passed the 5' RACE reads through MiXCR, listing each CDR3 protein once. The data show 400,000 to 500,000 distinct CDR3 sequences, roughly 20% seen once. The sample was naive T cells sorted from blood. These receptor sequences come from a man between 50 and 59 years old in good health.

This clonotype came up a few times. The genes are TRBV7-9 and TRBJ1-1; no clear D. The CDR3 consists of 12 residues. V was pared by 5 bases and J by 7 bases, with 11 bases between. The germline CDR1 and CDR2 sequences are SEHNR and FQNEAQ (reference sequence). CDR3 sequence (DNA): TGTGCCAGCAGCCCCGTCGGGATTGAAGCTTTCTTT. Its translation is CASSPVGIEAFF.

This clonotype was detected ten times or more. This rearrangement joins TRBV14 to TRBJ2-5, with unresolved D. Germline CDR1 is SGHDN and CDR2 is FVKESK. Trimming removed 0 bases at V and 1 base at J, with 15 bases between. The CDR3 loop spans 17 amino acids. The CDR3 spells CASSQDPLEQSQETQYF. CDR3 in DNA: TGTGCCAGCAGCCAAGACCCCCTCGAGCAATCCCAAGAGACCCAGTACTTC.

This rearrangement joins TRBV10-3 to TRBJ2-7, with D hard to call. The CDR3 contains 12 residues. V dropped 0 bases and J dropped 5 bases, with 5 bases sitting between them. Looked up from germline, CDR1 is ENHRY and CDR2 is SYGVKD. CDR3 DNA sequence: TGTGCCATCAGTGAGTCGGTAAACGAGCAGTACTTC. Residues: CAISESVNEQYF.

This chain joins TRBV6-1 and TRBJ1-1; 9 nucleotides agree with TRBD1. Germline V gene sequence: CDR1 MNHNS, CDR2 SASEGT. Trimming took 7 bases from V and 3 from J; bases not matched to a gene: 3. CDR3 size: 13 residues. The CDR3 spells CASKGQGYTEAFF. For the CDR3, the DNA is TGTGCCAGCAAGGGACAGGGTTACACTGAAGCTTTCTTT.

The V gene is TRBV11-1, the J gene TRBJ1-3, with D perhaps matching TRBD1 (6 bases). The CDR3 consists of 15 residues. Trimming shortened V by 5 bases and J by 1 base, and 12 bases separated the two germline ends. Germline loops: CDR1 SGHAT, CDR2 FQDESV (reference sequence). The CDR3 sequence is CASSHAGTSGNTIYF. The CDR3 nucleotides read TGTGCCAGCAGCCACGCCGGGACATCTGGAAACACCATATATTTT.

The V and J genes are TRBV6-2 or TRBV6-3 and TRBJ2-3; the match to TRBD1 covers 11 bases. This CDR3 region has 17 residues. The trim removed 4 bases at V and 9 bases at J, leaving 15 bases unmatched. The germline CDR1 and CDR2 sequences are MNHEY and SVGEGT. For the CDR3, the DNA is TGTGCCAGCAGTTTGGGAACCGGGACAGGGGGGACGAGGACGCAGTATTTT. The encoded protein is CASSLGTGTGGTRTQYF.

The rearrangement uses TRBV7-2 and TRBJ2-7; TRBD1 aligns across 10 bases. The V gene end was trimmed by 5 bases and the J gene end by 6 bases; junction bases not matched to a gene: 7. This CDR3 is 14 amino acids long. The germline V gene has CDR1 SGHTA and CDR2 FQGNSA. The CDR3 loop reads CASSHRDRGLEQYF. The CDR3 DNA reads TGTGCCAGCAGCCACCGGGACAGGGGCCTCGAGCAGTACTTC.

This clonotype has just one count. The rearrangement uses TRBV6-1 and TRBJ2-2, with 8 bases identical to TRBD1. In germline, CDR1 is MNHNS, CDR2 SASEGT. V shed 5 bases, J shed 4 bases, and the junction held 6 bases outside the gene matches. This CDR3 region has 15 residues. The CDR3 DNA reads TGTGCCAGCAGTCGACAGGGGACGATCACCGGGGAGCTGTTTTTT. It codes for CASSRQGTITGELFF.

The genes are TRBV24-1 and TRBJ2-1; 9 bases align to TRBD1. From germline, CDR1 is KGHDR and CDR2 SFDVKD. Losses at the gene ends were 4 bases for V and 6 bases for J; bases not matched to a gene: 9. This CDR3 has 16 residues. The DNA for the CDR3 is TGTGCCACCAGTGACCGTCCCGGGACAGGGCCCAATGAGCAGTTCTTC. This gives the protein CATSDRPGTGPNEQFF.

This rearrangement joins TRBV28 to TRBJ2-1, with 12 bases fitting TRBD2. The ends lost 1 base at V and 0 bases at J; junction bases unmatched: 7. This CDR3 has 19 amino acids. Germline V gives CDR1 MDHEN, CDR2 SYDVKM. CDR3 bases: TGTGCCAGCAGTTTATCGGGTACTAGCGGGGGGCCCTCCTACAATGAGCAGTTCTTC. Translation: CASSLSGTSGGPSYNEQFF.

This clonotype was seen only a few times. The chain has TRBV7-2 and TRBJ1-5; 8 bases match TRBD1. This CDR3 region has 14 residues. The germline V gene encodes CDR1 SGHTA and CDR2 FQGNSA. With 1 base clipped from V and 12 bases from J, the junction kept 8 bases outside the gene matches. The CDR3 region has the DNA TGTGCCAGCAGCTTAGATAGGACAGGGCACTTCCAGCATTTT. It specifies CASSLDRTGHFQHF.

The chain joins TRBV12-3 or TRBV12-4 to TRBJ2-2, with TRBD1 matching 7 bases. CDR3 size: 15 residues. Trimming at V came to 2 bases and at J to 3 bases, leaving 3 bases not matched to a gene. The CDR3 DNA reads TGTGCCAGCAGTTTAAAACAGGGGTACACCGGGGAGCTGTTTTTT. Its translation is CASSLKQGYTGELFF.

The table lists this clonotype with a few counts. The chain links TRBV10-3 to TRBJ2-1, with TRBD2 identical over 8 bases. CDR3 length equals 13 residues. Per the germline V gene, CDR1 is ENHRY and CDR2 is SYGVKD. Trimming cost V 6 bases and J 9 bases; bases outside gene matches: 7. CDR3 protein: CAIRRAGDGEQFF. The CDR3, as DNA: TGTGCCATCAGGAGAGCGGGAGACGGTGAGCAGTTCTTC.

Ten or more counts support this clonotype. The J gene is TRBJ1-2, the V gene TRBV2; TRBD1 matches at 10 bases. V shed 8 bases, J shed 1 base, and the junction held 7 bases outside the gene matches. The CDR3 contains 15 residues. Germline V gene sequence: CDR1 SNHLY, CDR2 FYNNEI. The CDR3 DNA follows: TGTGCCAGCGAGGGACAGGGGACAAGTAACTATGGCTACACCTTC. Protein: CASEGQGTSNYGYTF.

Notes on this clonotype: A much larger clone sits a single nucleotide away, making a read error possible. The rearrangement links TRBV5-1 to TRBJ1-6; D remains unclear. Germline lookup yields CDR1 SGHRS and CDR2 YFSETQ. The length of the CDR3 is 14 residues. CDR3 bases: TGCCCCAGCAGCTTGAGGACGAGGAATTCACCCCTCCACTTT. Translated: CPSSLRTRNSPLHF.

The genes are TRBV6-2 or TRBV6-3 and TRBJ1-5, with a possible D match to TRBD1 (6 bases). V was trimmed by 1 base and J by 4 bases, leaving 11 bases between them. Germline V gene sequence: CDR1 MNHEY, CDR2 SVGEGT. CDR3 length equals 15 residues. CDR3 DNA sequence: TGTGCCAGCAGTTACTTGCGGGACAAGAATCAGCCCCAGCATTTT. The encoded protein is CASSYLRDKNQPQHF.

The CDR3, as DNA: TGCGCCAGCAGCTTGGTGGGGCTAGCGGGAGTAGATACGCAGTATTTT. Protein: CASSLVGLAGVDTQYF. The chain is built from TRBV5-1 and TRBJ2-3; 10 bases map to TRBD2. J gave up 5 bases and V 0 bases, and 6 bases lay outside the gene matches. Germline CDR1 SGHRS, CDR2 YFSETQ. The CDR3 is made up of 16 amino acids.

This rearrangement joins TRBV15 to TRBJ2-7; a weak D match, TRBD1 (5 bases). The V end lost 1 base, the J end lost 4 bases, and 17 bases lay between the germline ends. From germline, CDR1 is LNHNV and CDR2 YYDKDF (reference sequence). This CDR3 comprises 16 residues. The CDR3 here is CATSRGSSGRAYEQYF. The CDR3 DNA is TGTGCCACCAGCAGAGGTTCATCGGGCAGGGCGTACGAGCAGTACTTC.

This clonotype was counted ten times or more. The chain joins TRBV12-3 or TRBV12-4 to TRBJ2-7, with D unclear. V shed 5 bases and J shed 0 bases, with 2 bases lying between them. The CDR3 length is 11 residues. Here the CDR3 reads CASSPSYEQYF. The CDR3 coding sequence is TGTGCCAGCAGTCCCTCCTACGAGCAGTACTTC.

The rearrangement links TRBV5-1 to TRBJ1-5; unclear D gene. Between the trimmed V and J ends, which lost 0 bases and 6 bases, there was a span of 10 bases. Germline V gives CDR1 SGHRS, CDR2 YFSETQ. CDR3 length: 14 residues. CDR3 sequence: CASSLDLAGQPQHF. Here the CDR3 DNA reads TGCGCCAGCAGCTTGGATCTTGCGGGTCAGCCCCAGCATTTT. Full variable domain (remainder filled in from reference TRBV5-1 and TRBJ1-5): KAGVTQTPRYLIKTRGQQVTLSCSPISGHRSVSWYQQTPGQGLQFLFEYFSETQRNKGNFPGRFSGRQFSNSRSEMNVSTLELGDSALYLCASSLDLAGQPQHFGDGTRLSIL.

This clonotype occurred many times. Mismatch with germline at one junction end may stem from a read error. The chain joins TRBV7-9 to TRBJ2-7, with 7 bases lining up with TRBD1. The CDR3 length is 14 residues. The germline gives CDR1 SEHNR, CDR2 FQNEAQ (reference sequence). CDR3 residues: CASSLETGPYEQYF. In nucleotides, the CDR3 is TGCGCCAGCAGCTTGGAGACAGGGCCCTACGAGCAGTACTTC.

This chain's CDR3 is CASRPTGGGETQYF. The CDR3 region has the DNA TGTGCCAGCAGACCAACAGGGGGCGGTGAGACCCAGTACTTC. The chain couples TRBV12-3 or TRBV12-4 to TRBJ2-5, with 9 nucleotides matching TRBD1. Germline trimming cut 6 bases from V and 5 bases from J; bases unmatched to any gene: 7. CDR3 length equals 14 residues.

The chain carries TRBV12-3 or TRBV12-4 and TRBJ1-2, with 8 bases identical to TRBD1. The CDR3 loop spans 15 amino acids. Trimming took 3 bases from V and 8 from J; bases not matched to a gene: 11. The CDR3 sequence: CASSFSGGNAEGYTF. Written as DNA, the CDR3 is TGTGCCAGCAGTTTTTCAGGGGGCAACGCCGAAGGCTACACCTTC.

This clonotype was counted many times. The rearrangement joins TRBV6-1 to TRBJ2-6; D may be TRBD2 (5 bases). The germline gives CDR1 MNHNS, CDR2 SASEGT. This CDR3 has 15 amino acids. V lost 6 bases and J lost 1, with 10 bases in between. The CDR3 loop reads CASRITGSGANVLTF. The DNA for the CDR3 is TGTGCCAGCAGGATTACGGGGTCTGGGGCCAACGTCCTGACTTTC.

The chain combines TRBV6-1 with TRBJ2-3; a possible D gene is TRBD1 (5 bases). The J call may be incorrect, as the DNA end agrees better with TRBJ1-5. The germline CDR1 and CDR2 sequences are MNHNS and SASEGT. CDR3 size: 17 residues. The CDR3: CASTTSRTFLSTDTQHF. The CDR3 DNA sequence: TGTGCCAGCACCACGTCCCGGACATTTCTAAGCACAGATACGCAGCATTTT.

This rearrangement joins TRBV10-2 to TRBJ2-3; TRBD2 might be the D (6 bases). Deletions cut 2 bases from V and 8 bases from J, with 14 bases between. CDR1 and CDR2 (germline): WSHSY, SAAADI. CDR3 length: 14 amino acids. The CDR3 sequence is CASSEVGGKGTQYF. CDR3 DNA sequence: TGCGCCAGCAGTGAGGTGGGGGGTAAAGGTACGCAGTATTTT.